These 27 T cell receptor beta chains share one sample of origin, sequenced in a study of T cells in Graves' hyperthyroidism and ophthalmopathy. Authors of the study amplified TCR beta CDR3 regions from RNA transcripts. HTBI primers were the set used in a first-round RT-PCR of the TCR CDR3. One entry per CDR3 protein results from TCRdb running MiXCR on the multiplex PCR reads. The sample has around 340,000 distinct CDR3 sequences, over 20% seen once; the top ten hold less than 65%. The sample comprised blood. The receptors derive from a woman aged 45 to 65 with Graves' hyperthyroidism.

This clonotype has a count of ten or more. Here the CDR3 reads CASSLSLGIGDGYTF. For the CDR3, the DNA is TGTGCCAGCAGTTTAAGTTTAGGTATCGGGGACGGCTACACCTTC. V gene TRBV28 combines with J gene TRBJ1-2; maybe TRBD1 (5 bases). V was trimmed by 2 bases and J by 8 bases, leaving 18 bases between them. This CDR3 has 15 residues. Germline V gene lookup returns CDR1 MDHEN and CDR2 SYDVKM.

This clonotype has ten or more counts. The genes are TRBV2 and TRBJ1-1; D uncertain. The CDR3 is made up of 15 amino acids. Germline V gene data show CDR1 as SNHLY and CDR2 as FYNNEI. V shed 7 bases and J shed 0 bases, with 15 bases lying between them. For the CDR3, the DNA is TGTGCCAGCATTCTCGAAGTGAGCATGAACACTGAAGCTTTCTTT. Translation gives CASILEVSMNTEAFF.

This clonotype was detected ten times or more. This rearrangement joins TRBV20-1 to TRBJ1-1, with 9 bases lining up with TRBD1. This CDR3 has 14 amino acids. The trim removed 0 bases at V and 5 bases at J, leaving 4 bases unmatched. Germline CDR1 DFQATT, CDR2 SNEGSKA (reference sequence). CDR3: CSARDRTGETEAFF. The CDR3 DNA reads as TGCAGTGCTAGAGATCGGACAGGGGAAACTGAAGCTTTCTTT.

This clonotype has only one observation. One junction end does not reproduce the germline sequence, and a read error may be involved. V is TRBV20-1 and J is TRBJ2-3, with D unresolved. The CDR3 covers 16 residues. Germline V lookup: CDR1 DFQATT, CDR2 SNEGSKA (reference sequence). The chain's CDR3 is CSASVPPTLSRDTQYF. The CDR3 DNA is TGCAGTGCTAGCGTCCCTCCTACTCTAAGCAGAGATACGCAGTATTTT.

This clonotype has ten or more counts. The chain is built from TRBV28 and TRBJ2-5; 7 bases are a match to TRBD2. CDR3 size: 15 residues. Losses at the gene ends were 2 bases for V and 9 bases for J; bases not matched to a gene: 12. Germline-derived CDR1 and CDR2 are MDHEN and SYDVKM. DNA for the CDR3: TGTGCCAGCAGTTTACCGGGGTCTAGGGGAGGGGCCCAGTACTTC. This translates into CASSLPGSRGGAQYF.

This clonotype was observed at least ten times. J is TRBJ2-2 and V is TRBV10-3, with D possibly TRBD1 on 5 matching bases. Germline CDR1 reads ENHRY; CDR2 reads SYGVKD. Trimming removed 10 bases at V and 5 bases at J, with 8 bases between. This CDR3 is 11 amino acids long. CDR3 sequence: CATRVTGELFF. CDR3 bases: TGTGCCACCAGGGTTACCGGGGAGCTGTTTTTT.

The genes are TRBV13 and TRBJ2-2; TRBD1 matches 7 bases. This CDR3 spans 16 amino acids. Unmatched junction bases numbered 6, after V lost 3 bases and J lost 2 bases. Germline V gene data show CDR1 as PRHDT and CDR2 as FYEKMQ (reference sequence). The CDR3 spells CASSFPGQVNTGELFF. CDR3 coding DNA: TGTGCCAGCAGCTTTCCAGGACAGGTCAACACCGGGGAGCTGTTTTTT.

There are many counts of this clonotype. The rearrangement links TRBV28 to TRBJ2-3, with 9 bases that match TRBD1. Trimming at V came to 5 bases and at J to 4 bases, leaving 7 bases not matched to a gene. This CDR3 is 15 amino acids long. Germline V lookup: CDR1 MDHEN, CDR2 SYDVKM. This CDR3 is CASSGTGFIADTQYF. As DNA, the CDR3 is TGTGCCAGCAGTGGGACAGGGTTCATCGCAGATACGCAGTATTTT.

This clonotype was counted ten times or more. J is TRBJ2-7 and V is TRBV12-3 or TRBV12-4; 7 nucleotides agree with TRBD1. With 6 bases clipped from V and 4 bases from J, the junction kept 9 bases outside the gene matches. The CDR3 has 14 amino acids. The CDR3 loop is CASSSNPQGYEQYF. The CDR3 DNA is TGTGCCAGCAGCTCGAACCCACAGGGGTACGAGCAGTACTTC.

This clonotype was seen a few times. V gene TRBV27 combines with J gene TRBJ1-5, with D maybe TRBD1 (5 bases). Germline CDR1 MNHEY, CDR2 SMNVEV (reference sequence). This CDR3 comprises 14 residues. Trimming left V 7 bases short and J 1 base short, with 11 bases between. The chain's CDR3 is CASNERQSNQPQHF. The DNA for the CDR3 is TGTGCCAGCAACGAGCGACAGAGCAATCAGCCCCAGCATTTT.

In regard to this clonotype: A read error may explain this, as a much larger clone is one base away. This sequence joins TRBV12-3 or TRBV12-4 and TRBJ1-5; perhaps TRBD1 as D (6 bases). There are 14 residues in the CDR3. The CDR3 DNA reads TGTGCCAGCAGTCGGACAGTTAGCAATCAGCCCCGGCATTTT. Protein: CASSRTVSNQPRHF.

This clonotype has only a few counts. One base away lies a much larger clone, so this may be a sequencing read error. CDR3 protein: CASSRQTGPNTEALF. The CDR3 DNA is TGTGCCAGCTCACGACAGACAGGGCCTAACACTGAAGCTCTCTTT. The chain uses TRBV18 and TRBJ1-1; 7 bases agree with TRBD1. This CDR3 is built from 15 residues. From germline, CDR1 is KGHSH and CDR2 LQKENI.

This CDR3 reads CASSLKAGGEQYF. CDR3 sequence (DNA): TGTGCCAGCAGTTTGAAAGCGGGAGGCGAGCAGTACTTC. The chain employs TRBV28 and TRBJ2-7; TRBD2 matches at 9 bases. In germline, CDR1 is MDHEN, CDR2 SYDVKM. Trimming cost V 3 bases and J 6 bases; bases outside gene matches: 3. CDR3 length equals 13 residues.

The chain joins TRBV20-1 to TRBJ1-6; the D gene is possibly TRBD1 (5 bases). The CDR3 sequence is 14 residues long. The germline V gene has CDR1 DFQATT and CDR2 SNEGSKA (reference sequence). Trimming took 0 bases from V and 10 from J, leaving 13 bases between them. This CDR3 reads CSARDSTGGSPLHF. DNA of the CDR3: TGCAGTGCTAGAGATAGCACAGGTGGCTCACCCCTCCACTTT.

This clonotype was found once. The genes are TRBV19 and TRBJ2-3; D is ambiguous. V lost 1 base to trimming and J lost 1 base, with 12 bases between them. Looked up from germline, CDR1 is LNHDA and CDR2 is SQIVND (reference sequence). The CDR3 covers 16 residues. DNA of the CDR3: TGTGCCAGTAGTATAGTGGGCGAGAGCGGCACAGATACGCAGTATTTT. It yields the protein CASSIVGESGTDTQYF.

The sample holds many counts of this clonotype. The CDR3 bases are TGTGCCAGCAGCCAAATAGCGGGGGGATCAGATACGCAGTATTTT. The encoded protein is CASSQIAGGSDTQYF. V usage is TRBV3-1 and J usage is TRBJ2-3; 10 nucleotides align to TRBD2. The J segment lost 4 bases and the V segment lost 2 bases, leaving 3 bases of the junction unmatched. This CDR3 spans 15 amino acids. Germline V CDR1 and CDR2: LGHDT, YNNKEL (reference sequence).

There are many counts of this clonotype. The gene calls are TRBV7-8 and TRBJ2-1; D unresolved. V was shortened by 5 bases and J by 5 bases, with 10 bases between the two germline ends. The CDR3 is 13 amino acids. In germline, CDR1 is SGHVS, CDR2 FQNEAQ. The CDR3 here is CASSLSRHNEQFF. The CDR3 DNA reads TGTGCCAGCAGCCTGAGTCGGCACAATGAGCAGTTCTTC.

The chain carries TRBV7-9 and TRBJ2-7, with 7 bases identical to TRBD2. The closer fit of TRBJ2-1 to the DNA end suggests the J call may be wrong. The CDR3 is 15 residues long. Germline CDR1 SEHNR, CDR2 FQNEAQ (reference sequence). The CDR3 reads CASSLGGGSLNEQFF. CDR3 sequence (DNA): TGTGCCAGCAGCTTAGGGGGGGGGAGCTTAAATGAGCAGTTCTTC.

This clonotype was counted between two and nine times. The chain carries TRBV19 and TRBJ1-1; a weak D match, TRBD1 (6 bases). V dropped 5 bases and J dropped 1 base, with 17 bases sitting between them. The CDR3 sequence is 16 residues long. CDR1 and CDR2 (germline): LNHDA, SQIVND (reference sequence). CDR3 protein: CASSRWPGATNTEAFF. For the CDR3, the DNA is TGTGCCAGTAGTCGCTGGCCGGGGGCAACGAACACTGAAGCTTTCTTT.

This clonotype was seen at least ten times. CDR3 coding DNA: TGCAGCGTCGGAGGGACTAGCGGGAGTCTCGACGAGCAGTACTTC. Amino acid sequence: CSVGGTSGSLDEQYF. The chain couples TRBV29-1 to TRBJ2-7; TRBD2 aligns across 14 bases. The germline V gene encodes CDR1 SQVTM and CDR2 ANQGSEA. V shed 6 bases and J 5 bases; nucleotides not matched to a gene: 9. The CDR3 is 15 amino acids.

This sequence joins TRBV5-6 and TRBJ2-5; TRBD2 aligns across 14 bases. After removal of 4 bases from V and 6 bases from J, the junction contained 8 bases not matched to a gene. The germline V gene encodes CDR1 SGHDT and CDR2 YYEEEE. This CDR3 is 16 amino acids long. The CDR3 sequence: CASSTGTSGSRQTQYF. CDR3 bases: TGTGCCAGCAGCACCGGGACTAGCGGGAGTCGCCAGACCCAGTACTTC.

This clonotype showed up just a few times. The chain joins TRBV7-2 to TRBJ2-7; no clear D. Germline loops: CDR1 SGHTA, CDR2 FQGNSA. This CDR3 comprises 14 residues. The ends were cut back, 0 bases at V and 3 bases at J, with 9 bases in the middle. CDR3 in amino acids: CASSLAFVGYEQYF. DNA for the CDR3: TGTGCCAGCAGCTTAGCCTTCGTCGGCTACGAGCAGTACTTC.

This clonotype was counted many times. This rearrangement joins TRBV2 to TRBJ2-3, with 7 bases lining up with TRBD1. The J segment lost 4 bases and the V segment lost 5 bases, leaving 6 bases of the junction unmatched. The CDR3 consists of 14 residues. CDR1 and CDR2 from the germline V gene are SNHLY and FYNNEI. The CDR3 coding sequence is TGTGCCAGCAGTCAGAACCAGGGGGCAGATACGCAGTATTTT. Its protein is CASSQNQGADTQYF.

This clonotype was detected many times. The chain uses TRBV20-1 and TRBJ2-5, with 7 bases that match TRBD2. The CDR3 loop spans 13 amino acids. Germline lookup yields CDR1 DFQATT and CDR2 SNEGSKA (reference sequence). V dropped 1 base and J dropped 2; count of bases not matched to a gene: 1. The CDR3 DNA follows: TGCAGTGCTAGAGTGGGAGGGCAAGAGACCCAGTACTTC. It codes for CSARVGGQETQYF.

This clonotype has just a few counts. The chain is built from TRBV10-3 and TRBJ2-1; possibly TRBD2 for D (7 bases). The CDR3 has 15 residues. Between the trimmed V and J ends, which lost 3 bases and 6 bases, there was a span of 15 bases. In germline, CDR1 is ENHRY, CDR2 SYGVKD. The CDR3 protein is CAISDLGGGRNEQFF. DNA for the CDR3: TGTGCCATCAGTGATTTGGGGGGGGGCCGCAATGAGCAGTTCTTC.

The genes are TRBV4-2 and TRBJ2-2; 8 bases agree with TRBD2. The V segment lost 4 bases and the J segment 5 bases; nucleotides outside the gene matches: 6. The CDR3 is 15 residues long. In germline, CDR1 is LGHNA, CDR2 YNFKEQ. The CDR3 sequence: CASSRAGEVTGELFF. In DNA form, the CDR3 reads TGTGCCAGCAGCCGAGCGGGAGAGGTGACCGGGGAGCTGTTTTTT.

The V call is TRBV27, the J call TRBJ1-6, with a possible D match to TRBD1 (6 bases). The germline V gene encodes CDR1 MNHEY and CDR2 SMNVEV (reference sequence). The CDR3 contains 15 residues. Trimming took off 2 bases at V and 4 bases at J, with 9 bases between the two ends. CDR3 region: CASSLMTGYNSPLHF. CDR3 in DNA: TGTGCCAGCAGTTTAATGACAGGTTATAATTCACCCCTCCACTTT.